This T cell receptor (beta chain) was sequenced for a study of OX40 agonist ivuxolimab in advanced cancers. The V end lost 5 bases, the J end lost 4 bases, and 20 bases lay between the germline ends. The V gene's germline CDR1 is SGHAT and CDR2 FQNNGV. The CDR3 contains 17 residues. Assay: immunoSEQ multiplex PCR; the TCRdb copy retains only in-frame clones and omits some. The sample includes fewer than 95,000 clones, under 85% seen only once; the top ten take approximately 0.44%. This specimen consisted of CD4+ or CD8+ T cells sorted from blood, obtained in a trial of the OX40 agonist ivuxolimab. The chain is built from TRBV11-2 and TRBJ1-4; D is possibly TRBD1 (5 bases). The receptor was isolated from an adult with an advanced solid tumor such as melanoma, head and neck, liver or kidney cancer. The CDR3 protein is CASSSPLDGGFNEKLFF. The DNA for the CDR3 is TGTGCCAGCAGCAGTCCCCTGGACGGGGGTTTTAATGAAAAACTGTTTTTT.